Below, 16 T cell receptor beta chains from the same sample are listed, as sequenced in a study of cytomegalovirus exposure and HLA in healthy donors. This PCR relied on a set of 60 Vbeta primers and 13 Jbeta primers. Profiling relied on immunoSEQ multiplex PCR, and the TCRdb table lists in-frame clones only, not all of them. The sample shows tens of thousands of clones, approximately 70% of them seen only once. The sequenced material came from PBMCs. The receptors here all came from a man between 35 and 55 years old in good health and CMV-seropositive.

This chain connects TRBV5-6 to TRBJ1-4, with a tentative D call TRBD1 (6 bases). V lost 0 bases and J 7 bases, leaving 13 bases between the germline ends. The CDR3 loop spans 15 amino acids. Germline CDR1 is SGHDT and CDR2 is YYEEEE. In DNA, the CDR3 is TGTGCCAGCAGCTTGGAGGGGGTTAGAAGTGAAAAACTGTTTTTT. The encoded protein is CASSLEGVRSEKLFF.

This clone was found a few times. The V call is TRBV27, the J call TRBJ2-7; possibly TRBD1 for D (6 bases). Trimming cost V 5 bases and J 3 bases, with 11 bases left between them. This CDR3 comprises 13 residues. Germline V lookup: CDR1 MNHEY, CDR2 SMNVEV (reference sequence). The CDR3 bases are TGTGCCAGCAGTAGAACAGGGATCTACGAGCAGTACTTC. The encoded protein is CASSRTGIYEQYF.

This clone has more than one count but fewer than ten. The rearrangement uses TRBV5-5 and TRBJ2-7; 8 positions match TRBD1. CDR1 is SGHKS and CDR2 is YYEKEE in the germline V gene (reference sequence). After removal of 3 bases from V and 6 bases from J, the junction contained 2 bases not matched to a gene. The CDR3 sequence is 12 residues long. The CDR3 DNA is TGTGCCAGCAGCTCACAGGGGGTCGAGCAGTACTTC. Amino acids: CASSSQGVEQYF.

This sequence joins TRBV9 and TRBJ2-6; 9 nucleotides line up with TRBD1. V trimming: 2 bases; J trimming: 3 bases; junction bases outside the gene matches: 12. This CDR3 contains 19 residues. CDR1 SGDLS and CDR2 YYNGEE come from the germline V gene. For the CDR3, the DNA is TGTGCCAGCAGCGTCGACCCGGGACAGGGAACAGTTGGGGCCAACGTCCTGACTTTC. It encodes CASSVDPGQGTVGANVLTF.

V usage is TRBV4-2 and J usage is TRBJ2-2; D gene ambiguous. V lost 3 bases to trimming and J lost 0 bases, with 8 bases between them. Germline V gives CDR1 LGHNA, CDR2 YNFKEQ. CDR3 length: 15 residues. The CDR3 protein is CASSHPRTNTGELFF. CDR3 nucleotides: TGTGCCAGCAGCCATCCTAGGACGAACACCGGGGAGCTGTTTTTT.

The chain has TRBV11-3 and TRBJ1-4; D is undetermined. Germline V gene data show CDR1 as SGHNT and CDR2 as YENEEA. The V and J ends lost 5 bases and 8 bases respectively, with 9 bases between them. The CDR3 covers 12 residues. The CDR3 DNA sequence: TGTGCCAGCAGCCCCTGGCACGAAAAACTGTTTTTT. This codes for CASSPWHEKLFF.

CDR3 in amino acids: CASSQDGLAASGEQFF. The CDR3, as DNA: TGCGCCAGCAGCCAAGATGGACTAGCGGCTTCGGGGGAGCAGTTCTTC. The chain recombines TRBV4-3 with TRBJ2-1; 10 bases fit TRBD2. Germline V gives CDR1 LGHNA, CDR2 YSLEER. The V gene end was trimmed by 0 bases and the J gene end by 10 bases; junction bases not matched to a gene: 9. This CDR3 comprises 16 residues.

This chain joins TRBV23-1 and TRBJ2-7; D gene unclear. TRBV23-1 is an ORF, and what it does is uncertain. Trimming pared 6 bases from V and 3 bases from J, leaving 6 bases between. This CDR3 is 11 amino acids long. The CDR3 protein is CASRPDYEQYF. CDR3 DNA: TGCGCCAGCAGACCAGACTACGAGCAGTACTTC.

The chain carries TRBV4-1 and TRBJ2-5; D not certain. The germline V gene has CDR1 MGHRA and CDR2 YSYEKL. V lost 0 bases and J lost 1, with 12 bases in between. This CDR3 has 16 residues. The CDR3 region has the DNA TGCGCCAGCAGCCAAGACCTACTCGGAGTCCAAGAGACCCAGTACTTC. As protein: CASSQDLLGVQETQYF.

The J gene is TRBJ2-1, the V gene TRBV4-3; 9 bases match TRBD2. V gave up 0 bases and J gave up 13 bases; unmatched junction bases: 10. Germline V gives CDR1 LGHNA, CDR2 YSLEER. This CDR3 region has 15 residues. This CDR3 is CASSQDNGAGGVQFF. The CDR3 region has the DNA TGCGCCAGCAGCCAAGATAATGGAGCGGGGGGAGTACAGTTCTTC.

This chain links TRBV5-6 with TRBJ2-2; weak D call: TRBD1 (5 bases). Per the germline V gene, CDR1 is SGHDT and CDR2 is YYEEEE. Trimming stripped 4 bases from V and 4 bases from J, with 14 bases between. The CDR3 covers 15 residues. DNA of the CDR3: TGTGCCAGCAGCCCAGACAGCGCTTCCACCGGGGAGCTGTTTTTT. It codes for CASSPDSASTGELFF.

Concerning this clone: The junction differs from germline at one of its ends, possibly a read error. The chain recombines TRBV6-5 with TRBJ2-7; 8 bases fit TRBD1. Germline V CDR1 and CDR2: MNHEY, SVGAGI. CDR3 length: 15 residues. DNA of the CDR3: TGTGCCAGCAGACCCGGACAGGGACCCACCTACGGGCAGTACTTC. It specifies CASRPGQGPTYGQYF.

This rearrangement joins TRBV15 to TRBJ2-1; no definite D call. CDR3 length equals 13 residues. Germline lookup yields CDR1 LNHNV and CDR2 YYDKDF (reference sequence). Trimming shortened V by 0 bases and J by 10 bases, and 10 bases separated the two germline ends. CDR3 residues: CATSREVAQEQFF. For the CDR3, the DNA is TGTGCCACCAGCAGAGAGGTAGCCCAGGAGCAGTTCTTC.

J is TRBJ1-1 and V is TRBV19, with 7 bases that match TRBD1. Trimming took 7 bases from V and 4 from J; bases not matched to a gene: 6. The CDR3 runs 13 residues. From germline, CDR1 is LNHDA and CDR2 SQIVND (reference sequence). CDR3 coding DNA: TGTGCCAGTAATGACAGGGTTGGCACTGAAGCTTTCTTT. This encodes CASNDRVGTEAFF.

The J gene is TRBJ1-2, the V gene TRBV9, with D possibly matching TRBD1 (6 bases). This CDR3 region has 11 residues. Germline V lookup: CDR1 SGDLS, CDR2 YYNGEE. V lost 7 bases to trimming and J lost 5 bases, with 9 bases between them. The CDR3 nucleotides read TGTGCCAGCGTGAGGGGGTATGGCTACACCTTC. Translated: CASVRGYGYTF.

The J gene is TRBJ1-2, the V gene TRBV19; D might be TRBD1 (5 bases). Trimming left V 4 bases short and J 6 bases short, with 15 bases between. The CDR3 has 14 amino acids. Per germline, CDR1 LNHDA and CDR2 SQIVND (reference sequence). CDR3 sequence (DNA): TGTGCCAGTAGTACAAGACAGCCCACGGATGGCTACACCTTC. It codes for CASSTRQPTDGYTF.